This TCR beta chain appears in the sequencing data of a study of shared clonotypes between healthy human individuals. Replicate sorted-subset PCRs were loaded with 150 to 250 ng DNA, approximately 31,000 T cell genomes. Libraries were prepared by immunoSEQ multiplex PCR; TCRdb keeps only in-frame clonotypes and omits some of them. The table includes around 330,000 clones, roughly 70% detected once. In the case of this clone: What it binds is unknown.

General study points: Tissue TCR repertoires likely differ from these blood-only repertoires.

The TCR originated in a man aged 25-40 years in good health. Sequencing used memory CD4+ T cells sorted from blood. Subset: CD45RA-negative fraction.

The CDR3 region is CASSRAGTSLHEQFF. The CDR3 nucleotides read TGTGCCAGCAGCCGCGCCGGGACTAGTCTCCATGAGCAGTTCTTC. The V call is TRBV7-3, the J call TRBJ2-1; 8 nucleotides agree with TRBD2. There are 15 residues in the CDR3. V gave up 5 bases and J gave up 8 bases; unmatched junction bases: 11. Germline V gene lookup returns CDR1 SGHTA and CDR2 FQGTGA.